The sequence of this T cell receptor (beta chain) was determined in a study of radiotherapy plus CTLA-4 blockade in lung cancer. Looking at the study overall: Objective responses were seen in over 15% of patients, disease control in more than 30%. Study results and limitations: Early clone dynamics of blood T cells, plus interferon-beta, reportedly predicted response best. TCR clones of tumor origin grew in blood after radiotherapy plus ipilimumab.

Profiling relied on immunoSEQ multiplex PCR, and the TCRdb table lists in-frame clones only, not all of them. Among roughly 51,000 clones, 86% were seen once, and the ten largest hold 15% to 20%. Germline CDR1 is SGHRS and CDR2 is YFSETQ. The CDR3 sequence is 13 residues long. With V trimmed by 7 bases and J by 6 bases, 3 bases remained unmatched. It was focal radiation plus CTLA-4 blockade with ipilimumab that patients with chemo-refractory metastatic non-small-cell lung cancer received. Of note for this clone: What it recognizes is unknown.

The chain employs TRBV5-1 and TRBJ2-3; 12 bases match TRBD1. This TCR derives from a human donor with non-small cell lung cancer that progressed on radiotherapy plus ipilimumab. Some clones in this sample may be carry-over from other donors' samples. The material was peripheral blood, obtained from a patient treated with radiotherapy plus ipilimumab. CDR3 protein: CASLGQGADTQYF. The CDR3 DNA follows: TGCGCCAGCTTGGGACAGGGGGCCGATACGCAGTATTTT.